The T cell receptor beta chain described here comes from a study of regulatory T cells in long-lasting Graves disease. The overall study: Antithyroid drugs had been given to newly diagnosed Graves' patients for under 3 months.

As to time point: newly diagnosed GD, antithyroid drugs for less than 3 months. Extracted PBMC RNA gave rise to the TCR library. The TCR beta library used iRepertoire HTBI primers with Arm-PCR amplification of CDR3. MiXCR, applied by TCRdb to the multiplex PCR reads, yields one record per CDR3 protein. The sample comprises hundreds of thousands of distinct CDR3 sequences, around 12% of which are singletons, and around 10% rests with the top ten. Deletions cut 7 bases from V and 7 bases from J, with 14 bases between. This CDR3 region has 13 residues. In germline, CDR1 is MNHEY, CDR2 SVGEGT. Study results and caveats: Persistent disease was associated with favored TRBV28 usage and with favored use of TRBJ1-2 and TRBJ2-5.

Points on this clonotype: Antigen specificity is unknown.

This sample was shared with a second study, whose subject was T cells in Graves' hyperthyroidism and ophthalmopathy. That source reports: The HTBI primer set drove a first-round RT-PCR of the TCR CDR3. Blood also showed most of the thyroid clonotypes that were expanded above 0.001.

The sequenced sample was peripheral blood mononuclear cells (PBMCs), obtained at new diagnosis, from a patient treated with antithyroid drugs. The V call is TRBV6-2 or TRBV6-3, the J call TRBJ1-3; D is unresolved. This TCR was recovered from a woman aged 25 to 45 with Graves disease. CDR3 region: CASTYRSGNTIYF. CDR3 DNA: TGTGCCAGCACCTATCGGTCGGGGAACACCATATATTTT.